The clone carrying this TCR beta chain was seen just once. How the authors handled the data: How many nucleated cells were present was estimated from reference gene primer amplification. Produced via immunoSEQ multiplex PCR; TCRdb's table is partial and in-frame only. That table furnishes V, J and clone size, whereas the DNA furnished D and trimming. The sample shows under 300,000 clones, roughly 89% of them seen only once. The germline V gene encodes CDR1 SGHRS and CDR2 YFSETQ. There are 15 residues in the CDR3. The V end lost 4 bases, the J end lost 1 base, and 11 bases lay between the germline ends. The data originate from a study of blood T cell repertoires in COVID-19. Study at large: Sites in the United States, Italy and Spain provided acute and convalescent COVID-19 samples. The analysed material was cDNA or gDNA that came from T cells, B-cell-depleted T cells, or PBMCs.

This clonotype originated in a woman aged 40 to 50 who had recovered from COVID-19. Sequenced sample: peripheral blood. The chain links TRBV5-1 to TRBJ2-2, with D maybe TRBD2 (6 bases). The DNA of the CDR3 is TGCGCCAGCAGCCCGGCGCGGGGGAACACCGGGGAGCTGTTTTTT. Amino acid sequence: CASSPARGNTGELFF.